This T cell receptor beta chain was recovered during a study of regulatory dendritic cells for organ transplantation. A note on this clone: Its cognate antigen is unknown.

Data came from immunoSEQ multiplex PCR; TCRdb stores just in-frame clones and leaves some out. This sample has fewer than 40,000 clones, with 75% to 95% found just once. Overall study results and limits: Of resting T cell subsets, memory CD8+ had the most alloreactive clonotypes. Mature dendritic cells appeared to drive more memory CD8+ clonal expansion than regulatory ones. Naive T cells showed high diversity, memory cells less, memory CD8+ least.

Germline V CDR1 and CDR2: SEHNR, FQNEAQ (reference sequence). V lost 4 bases and J lost 0, with 3 bases in between. CDR3 size: 13 residues. CD4+ or CD8+ T cells were sorted as naive CD45RA+ or memory CD45RO+. The chain uses TRBV7-9 and TRBJ1-4; no definite D call. The receptor was isolated from a human donor in good health. Sequencing input: naive CD8+ T cells from blood. Sample subset: CD45RA+ naive T cells. The CDR3 DNA reads as TGTGCCAGCAGCTCTGCAACTAATGAAAAACTGTTTTTT. Translation gives CASSSATNEKLFF.